The present T cell receptor beta chain was sequenced within a study of tumor and adjacent non-tumor tissue in lung cancer. A modified ARM-PCR protocol with three rounds of nested PCR amplified TCRbeta. In TCRdb, the multiplex PCR reads were re-called with MiXCR into one record per CDR3 protein. The table has almost 75,000 distinct CDR3 sequences, about two thirds seen once. RNA was extracted from bulk tissue without any cell sorting. This non-tumor lung sample came from over 3 cm beyond the tumor edge. As regards this clonotype: Its cognate antigen is unknown. Given a much more abundant clone one base away, this may be a read error.

Whole-study results and caveats: In normal lung, the top 100 clones were significantly more dominant than in tumor. TCR diversity was significantly greater in tumor than normal lung tissue.

This CDR3 region has 12 residues. Germline-derived CDR1 and CDR2 are SQVTM and ANQGSEA. This chain uses TRBV29-1 with TRBJ2-2, with TRBD1 as a possible D gene (6 bases). The sequence was obtained from a woman in her fifties or sixties with non-small cell lung cancer. The sample consisted of distant non-tumor lung tissue. CDR3 amino acids: CSTGFRTGELLF. Here the CDR3 DNA reads TGCAGCACAGGGTTTAGGACCGGGGAGCTGTTGTTT.